This T cell receptor (beta chain) was documented in a study of T cells in Graves' hyperthyroidism and ophthalmopathy. Findings and limits, study-wide: Also found in blood were most expanded thyroid clonotypes above 0.001.

Patients with uncontrolled infections, other autoimmune diseases, pregnancy or lactation were excluded. The diagnoses drew upon clinical symptoms, serum thyroxine and TRAb, thyroid ultrasound and orbital computed tomography. With respect to this clonotype: Its antigen is unknown.

TCR beta CDR3 regions were amplified from RNA. The HTBI primer set was used in a first-round RT-PCR of the TCR CDR3. In TCRdb, the multiplex PCR reads were re-called with MiXCR into one record per CDR3 protein. The sample lists some 570,000 distinct CDR3 sequences; approximately 15% were seen once. The CDR3 has 13 amino acids. V shed 6 bases, J shed 5 bases, and the junction held 3 bases outside the gene matches. From germline, CDR1 is MNHNS and CDR2 SASEGT. Specimen: blood. The source of this sequence is a woman between 18 and 30 years old with Graves' ophthalmopathy. The V call is TRBV6-1, the J call TRBJ1-5; TRBD1 matches 8 bases. CDR3 residues: CASRRTGYQPQHF. The CDR3 region has the DNA TGTGCCAGCAGGAGGACAGGGTATCAGCCCCAGCATTTT.